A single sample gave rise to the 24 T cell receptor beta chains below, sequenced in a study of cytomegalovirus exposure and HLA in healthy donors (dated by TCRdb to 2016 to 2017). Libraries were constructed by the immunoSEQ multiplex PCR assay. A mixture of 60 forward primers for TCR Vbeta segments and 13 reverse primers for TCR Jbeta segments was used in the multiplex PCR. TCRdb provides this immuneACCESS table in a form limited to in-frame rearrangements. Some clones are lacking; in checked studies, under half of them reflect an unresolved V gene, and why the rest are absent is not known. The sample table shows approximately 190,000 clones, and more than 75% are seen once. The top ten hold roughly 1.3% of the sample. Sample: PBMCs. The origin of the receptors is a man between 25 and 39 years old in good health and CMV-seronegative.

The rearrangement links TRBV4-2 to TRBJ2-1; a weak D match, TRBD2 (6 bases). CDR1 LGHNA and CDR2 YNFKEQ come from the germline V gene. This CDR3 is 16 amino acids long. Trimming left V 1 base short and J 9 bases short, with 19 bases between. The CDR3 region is CASSQAPSATRGEQFF. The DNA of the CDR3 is TGTGCCAGCAGCCAAGCACCTAGCGCAACACGGGGTGAGCAGTTCTTC.

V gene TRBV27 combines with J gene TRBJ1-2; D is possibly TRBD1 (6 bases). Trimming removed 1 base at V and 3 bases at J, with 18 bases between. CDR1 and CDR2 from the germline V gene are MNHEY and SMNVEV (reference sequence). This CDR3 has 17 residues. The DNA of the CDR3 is TGTGCCAGCAGTTTATATGGCGGGGGCGCCCCGGACTATGGCTACACCTTC. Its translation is CASSLYGGGAPDYGYTF.

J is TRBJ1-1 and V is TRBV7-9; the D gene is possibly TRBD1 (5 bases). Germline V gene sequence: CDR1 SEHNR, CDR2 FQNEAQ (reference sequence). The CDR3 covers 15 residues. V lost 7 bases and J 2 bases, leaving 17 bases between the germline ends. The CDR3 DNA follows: TGTGCCAGCACCTTGAAGGGGCTTGATAACACTGAAGCTTTCTTT. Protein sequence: CASTLKGLDNTEAFF.

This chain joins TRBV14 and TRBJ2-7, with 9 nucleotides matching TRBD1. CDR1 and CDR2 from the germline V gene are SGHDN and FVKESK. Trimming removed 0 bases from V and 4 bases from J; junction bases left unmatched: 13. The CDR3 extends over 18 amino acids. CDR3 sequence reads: CASSQDVLSGTGRYEQYF. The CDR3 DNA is TGTGCCAGCAGCCAAGACGTCCTGAGTGGGACAGGGCGGTACGAGCAGTACTTC.

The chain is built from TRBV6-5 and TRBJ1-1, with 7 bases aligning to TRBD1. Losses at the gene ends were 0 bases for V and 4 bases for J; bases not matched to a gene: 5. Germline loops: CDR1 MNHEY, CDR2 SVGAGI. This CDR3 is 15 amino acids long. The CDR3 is CASSYSNRGSTEAFF. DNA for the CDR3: TGTGCCAGCAGTTACTCTAACAGGGGTAGCACTGAAGCTTTCTTT.

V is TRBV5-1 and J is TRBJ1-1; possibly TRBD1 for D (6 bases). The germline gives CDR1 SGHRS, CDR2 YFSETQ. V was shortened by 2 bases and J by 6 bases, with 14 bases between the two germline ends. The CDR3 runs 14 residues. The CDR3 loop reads CASSLRTGSAEAFF. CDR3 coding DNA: TGCGCCAGCAGCTTACGTACAGGGTCCGCTGAAGCTTTCTTT. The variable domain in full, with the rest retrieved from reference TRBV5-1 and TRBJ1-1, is KAGVTQTPRYLIKTRGQQVTLSCSPISGHRSVSWYQQTPGQGLQFLFEYFSETQRNKGNFPGRFSGRQFSNSRSEMNVSTLELGDSALYLCASSLRTGSAEAFFGQGTRLTVV.

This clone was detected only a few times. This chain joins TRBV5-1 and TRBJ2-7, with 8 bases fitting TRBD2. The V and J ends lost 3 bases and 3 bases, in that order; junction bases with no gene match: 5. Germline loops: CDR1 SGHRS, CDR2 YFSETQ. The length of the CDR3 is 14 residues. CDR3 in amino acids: CASSSGGAGYEQYF. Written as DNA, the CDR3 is TGCGCCAGCAGCTCGGGAGGGGCGGGCTACGAGCAGTACTTC.

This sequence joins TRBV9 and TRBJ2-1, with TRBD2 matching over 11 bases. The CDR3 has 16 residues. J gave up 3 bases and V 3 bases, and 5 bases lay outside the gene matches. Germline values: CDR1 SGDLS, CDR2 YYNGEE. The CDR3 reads CASSGSGRGDYNEQFF. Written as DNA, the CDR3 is TGTGCCAGCAGCGGTAGCGGGAGGGGGGACTACAATGAGCAGTTCTTC.

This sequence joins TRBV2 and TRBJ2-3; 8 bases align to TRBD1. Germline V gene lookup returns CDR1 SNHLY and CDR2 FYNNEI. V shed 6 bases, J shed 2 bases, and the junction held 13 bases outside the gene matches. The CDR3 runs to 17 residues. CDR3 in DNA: TGTGCCAGCAGCCTAATATTCAGGGGGCCTTCCACAGATACGCAGTATTTT. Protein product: CASSLIFRGPSTDTQYF. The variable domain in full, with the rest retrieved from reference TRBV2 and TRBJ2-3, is EPEVTQTPSHQVTQMGQEVILRCVPISNHLYFYWYRQILGQKVEFLVSFYNNEISEKSEIFDDQFSVERPDGSNFTLKIRSTKLEDSAMYFCASSLIFRGPSTDTQYFGPGTRLTVL.

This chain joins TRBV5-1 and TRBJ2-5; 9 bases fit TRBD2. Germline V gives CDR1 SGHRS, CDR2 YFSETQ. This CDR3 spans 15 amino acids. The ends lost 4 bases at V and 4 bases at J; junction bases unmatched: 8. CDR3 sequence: CASSPREGRGETQYF. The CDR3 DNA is TGCGCCAGCAGCCCGCGGGAGGGCCGAGGAGAGACCCAGTACTTC.

CDR3 region: CSARGINEQFF. The CDR3 DNA sequence: TGCAGTGCCAGGGGCATCAATGAGCAGTTCTTC. This rearrangement joins TRBV20-1 to TRBJ2-1; D might be TRBD1 (6 bases). CDR3 length: 11 amino acids. V was shortened by 6 bases and J by 6 bases, with 9 bases between the two germline ends. In germline, CDR1 is DFQATT, CDR2 SNEGSKA (reference sequence).

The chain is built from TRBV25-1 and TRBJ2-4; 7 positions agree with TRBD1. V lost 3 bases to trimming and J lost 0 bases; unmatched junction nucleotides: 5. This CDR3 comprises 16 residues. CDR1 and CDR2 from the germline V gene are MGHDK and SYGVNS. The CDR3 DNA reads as TGTGCCAGCAGTGATGGGGACAGCCTAGCCAAAAACATTCAGTACTTC. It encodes CASSDGDSLAKNIQYF.

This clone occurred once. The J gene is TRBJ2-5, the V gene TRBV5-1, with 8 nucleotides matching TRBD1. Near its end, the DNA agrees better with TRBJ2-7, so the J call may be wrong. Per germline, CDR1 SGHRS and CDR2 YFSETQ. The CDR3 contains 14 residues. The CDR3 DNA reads TGCGCCAGCACCAACACAGGGGGCTCCTACGAGCAGTACTTC. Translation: CASTNTGGSYEQYF.

CDR3 bases: TGTGCCAGAAGCTTTGGGACAGTCACAAGTAGCAATCAGCCCCAGCATTTT. Protein product: CARSFGTVTSSNQPQHF. J is TRBJ1-5 and V is TRBV5-3, with 7 positions matching TRBD1. TRBV5-3 is labeled an ORF, and its function is uncertain. Trimming cost V 2 bases and J 0 bases; bases outside gene matches: 8. CDR3 length equals 17 residues.

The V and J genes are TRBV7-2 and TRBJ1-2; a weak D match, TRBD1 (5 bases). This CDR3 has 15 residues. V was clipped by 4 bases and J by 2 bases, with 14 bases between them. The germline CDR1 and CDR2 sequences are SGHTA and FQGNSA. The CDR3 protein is CASSSAPSGNYGYTF. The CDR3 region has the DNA TGTGCCAGCAGCTCCGCCCCTTCAGGGAACTATGGCTACACCTTC.

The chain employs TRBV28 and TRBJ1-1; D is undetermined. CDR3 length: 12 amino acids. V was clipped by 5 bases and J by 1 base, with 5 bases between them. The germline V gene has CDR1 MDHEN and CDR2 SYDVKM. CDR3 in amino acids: CASSLRNTEAFF. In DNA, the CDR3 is TGTGCCAGCAGTCTCAGGAACACTGAAGCTTTCTTT.

The CDR3 DNA sequence: TGTGCCAGCAGCACTTACCTTTCTAACGAGCAGTACTTC. Amino acids: CASSTYLSNEQYF. This chain connects TRBV6-5 to TRBJ2-7; D is ambiguous. V shed 6 bases and J shed 5 bases, with 14 bases lying between them. CDR3 size: 13 residues. CDR1 and CDR2 from the germline V gene are MNHEY and SVGAGI.

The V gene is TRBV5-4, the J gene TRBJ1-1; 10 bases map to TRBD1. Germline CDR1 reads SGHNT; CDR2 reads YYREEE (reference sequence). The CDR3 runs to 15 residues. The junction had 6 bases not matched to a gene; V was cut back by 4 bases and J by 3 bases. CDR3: CASSLMGQGYTEAFF. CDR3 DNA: TGTGCCAGCAGCCTGATGGGACAGGGGTACACTGAAGCTTTCTTT.

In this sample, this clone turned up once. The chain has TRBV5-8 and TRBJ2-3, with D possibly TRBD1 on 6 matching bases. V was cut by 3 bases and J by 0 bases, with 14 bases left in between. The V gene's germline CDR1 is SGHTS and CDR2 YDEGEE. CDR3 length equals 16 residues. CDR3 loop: CASSSRTATSTDTQYF. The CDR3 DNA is TGTGCCAGCAGCTCGAGGACAGCCACTAGCACAGATACGCAGTATTTT.

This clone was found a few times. CDR3 in amino acids: CASSVSPTDTGELFF. For the CDR3, the DNA is TGTGCCAGCAGCGTCTCACCTACCGACACCGGGGAGCTGTTTTTT. The chain combines TRBV9 with TRBJ2-2; no clear D gene. Trimming removed 2 bases from V and 3 bases from J, with 11 bases in between. CDR1 is SGDLS, CDR2 YYNGEE, per germline. The CDR3 runs to 15 residues.

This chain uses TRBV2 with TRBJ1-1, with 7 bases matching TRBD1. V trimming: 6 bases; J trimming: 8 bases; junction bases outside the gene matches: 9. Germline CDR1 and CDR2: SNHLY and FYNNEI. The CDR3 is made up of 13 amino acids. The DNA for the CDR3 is TGTGCCAGCAGGATATTACAGGGACAGGAAGCTTTCTTT. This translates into CASRILQGQEAFF.

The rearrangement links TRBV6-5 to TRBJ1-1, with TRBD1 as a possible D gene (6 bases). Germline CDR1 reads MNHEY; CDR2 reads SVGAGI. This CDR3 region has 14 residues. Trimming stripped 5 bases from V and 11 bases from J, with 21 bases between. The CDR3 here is CASSPGQPPTWAFF. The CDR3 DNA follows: TGTGCCAGCAGTCCCGGACAGCCCCCTACCTGGGCTTTCTTT.

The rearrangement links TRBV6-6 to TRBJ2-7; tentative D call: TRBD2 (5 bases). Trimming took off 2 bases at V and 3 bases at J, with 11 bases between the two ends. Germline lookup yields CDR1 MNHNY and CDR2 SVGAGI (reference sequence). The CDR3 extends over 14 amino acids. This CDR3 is CASSYNEGVYEQYF. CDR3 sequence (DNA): TGTGCCAGCAGTTACAATGAGGGAGTCTACGAGCAGTACTTC.

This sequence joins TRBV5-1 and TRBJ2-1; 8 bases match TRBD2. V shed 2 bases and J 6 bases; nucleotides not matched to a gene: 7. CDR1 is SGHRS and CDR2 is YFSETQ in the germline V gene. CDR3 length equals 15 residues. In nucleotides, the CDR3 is TGCGCCAGCAGCTTCGGCGGGGGGAAGGGCAATGAGCAGTTCTTC. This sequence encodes CASSFGGGKGNEQFF.